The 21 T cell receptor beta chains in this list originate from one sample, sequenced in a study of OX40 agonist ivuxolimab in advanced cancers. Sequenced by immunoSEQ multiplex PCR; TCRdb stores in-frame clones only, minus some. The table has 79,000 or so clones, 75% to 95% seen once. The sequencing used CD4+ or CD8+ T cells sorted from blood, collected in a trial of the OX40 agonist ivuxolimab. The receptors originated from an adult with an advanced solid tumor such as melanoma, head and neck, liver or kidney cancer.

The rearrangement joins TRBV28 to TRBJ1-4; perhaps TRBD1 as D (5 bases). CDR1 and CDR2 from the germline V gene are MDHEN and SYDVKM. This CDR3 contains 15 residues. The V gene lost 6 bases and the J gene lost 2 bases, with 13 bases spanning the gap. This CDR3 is CASSTQGGTNEKLFF. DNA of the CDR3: TGTGCCAGCAGCACCCAGGGTGGCACTAATGAAAAACTGTTTTTT.

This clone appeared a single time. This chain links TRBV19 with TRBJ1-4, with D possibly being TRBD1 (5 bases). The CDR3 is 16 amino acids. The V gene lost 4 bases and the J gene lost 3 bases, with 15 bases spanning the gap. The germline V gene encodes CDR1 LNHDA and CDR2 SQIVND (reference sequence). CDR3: CASSRARVQSNEKLFF. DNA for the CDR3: TGTGCCAGTAGTAGGGCCAGGGTGCAGTCTAATGAAAAACTGTTTTTT.

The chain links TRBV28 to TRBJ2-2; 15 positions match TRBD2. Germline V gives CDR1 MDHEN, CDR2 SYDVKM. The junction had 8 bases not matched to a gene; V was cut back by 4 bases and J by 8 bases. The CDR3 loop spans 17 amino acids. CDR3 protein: CASSSWTSGRARGELFF. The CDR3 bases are TGTGCCAGCAGTTCCTGGACTAGCGGGAGGGCCAGAGGGGAGCTGTTTTTT.

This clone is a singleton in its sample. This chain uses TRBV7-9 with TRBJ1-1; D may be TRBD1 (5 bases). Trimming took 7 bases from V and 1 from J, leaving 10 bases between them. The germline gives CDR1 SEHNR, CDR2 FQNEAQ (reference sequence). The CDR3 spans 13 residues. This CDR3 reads CASTIGQNTEAFF. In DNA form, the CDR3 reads TGTGCCAGCACCATAGGACAGAACACTGAAGCTTTCTTT.

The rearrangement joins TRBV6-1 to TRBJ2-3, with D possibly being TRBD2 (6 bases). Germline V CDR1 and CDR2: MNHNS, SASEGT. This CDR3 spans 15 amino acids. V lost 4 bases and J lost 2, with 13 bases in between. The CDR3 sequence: CASSGVSGYTDTQYF. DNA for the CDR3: TGTGCCAGCAGTGGAGTTAGCGGTTACACAGATACGCAGTATTTT.

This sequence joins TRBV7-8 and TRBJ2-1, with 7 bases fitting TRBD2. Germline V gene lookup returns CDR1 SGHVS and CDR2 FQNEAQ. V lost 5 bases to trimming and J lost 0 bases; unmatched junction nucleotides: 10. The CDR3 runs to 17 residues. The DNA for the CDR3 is TGTGCCAGCAGCCTCTTTGGGAGGGGAGGCTCCTACAATGAGCAGTTCTTC. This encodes CASSLFGRGGSYNEQFF.

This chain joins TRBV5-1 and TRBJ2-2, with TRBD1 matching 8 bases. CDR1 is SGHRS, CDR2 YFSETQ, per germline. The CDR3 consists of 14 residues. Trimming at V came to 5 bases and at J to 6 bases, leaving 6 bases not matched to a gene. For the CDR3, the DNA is TGCGCCAGCAGTCCGGACAGGGAGTCCGGGGAGCTGTTTTTT. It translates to CASSPDRESGELFF.

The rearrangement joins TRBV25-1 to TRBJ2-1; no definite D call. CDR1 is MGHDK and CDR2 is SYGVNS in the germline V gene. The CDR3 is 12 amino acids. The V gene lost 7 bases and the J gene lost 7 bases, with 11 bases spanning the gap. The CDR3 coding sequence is TGTGCCAGCACTGCCCCTGGGAATGAGCAGTTCTTC. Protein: CASTAPGNEQFF.

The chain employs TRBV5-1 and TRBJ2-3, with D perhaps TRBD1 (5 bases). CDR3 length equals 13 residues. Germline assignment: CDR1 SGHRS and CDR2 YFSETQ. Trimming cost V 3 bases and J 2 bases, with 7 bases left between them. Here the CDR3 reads CASSSDNTDTQYF. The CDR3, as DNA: TGCGCCAGCAGCTCGGACAACACAGATACGCAGTATTTT.

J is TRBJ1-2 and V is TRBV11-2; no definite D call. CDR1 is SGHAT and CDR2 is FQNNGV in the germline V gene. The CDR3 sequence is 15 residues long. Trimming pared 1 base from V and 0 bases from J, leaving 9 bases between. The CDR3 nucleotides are TGTGCCAGCAGCTTAGTGCGCAGGCCTAACTATGGCTACACCTTC. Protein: CASSLVRRPNYGYTF.

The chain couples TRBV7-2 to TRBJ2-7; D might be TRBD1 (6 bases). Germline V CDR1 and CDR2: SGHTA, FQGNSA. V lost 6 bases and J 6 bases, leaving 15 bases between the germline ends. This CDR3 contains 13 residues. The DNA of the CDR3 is TGTGCCAGCAGTTCAGGGGAAATCGGCGAGCAGTACTTC. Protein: CASSSGEIGEQYF.

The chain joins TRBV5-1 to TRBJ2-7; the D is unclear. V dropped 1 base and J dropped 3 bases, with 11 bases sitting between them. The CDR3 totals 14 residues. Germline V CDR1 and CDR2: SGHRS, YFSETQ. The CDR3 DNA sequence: TGCGCCAGCAGCTTGAGTGGTTCTAACTACGAGCAGTACTTC. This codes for CASSLSGSNYEQYF.

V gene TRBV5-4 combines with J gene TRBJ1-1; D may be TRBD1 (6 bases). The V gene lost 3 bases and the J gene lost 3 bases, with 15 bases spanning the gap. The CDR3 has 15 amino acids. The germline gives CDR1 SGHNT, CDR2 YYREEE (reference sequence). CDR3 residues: CASSWDTGIDTEAFF. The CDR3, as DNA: TGTGCCAGCAGCTGGGATACAGGGATAGACACTGAAGCTTTCTTT. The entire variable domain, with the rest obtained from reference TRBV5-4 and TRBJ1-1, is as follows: ETGVTQSPTHLIKTRGQQVTLRCSSQSGHNTVSWYQQALGQGPQFIFQYYREEENGRGNFPPRFSGLQFPNYSSELNVNALELDDSALYLCASSWDTGIDTEAFFGQGTRLTVV.

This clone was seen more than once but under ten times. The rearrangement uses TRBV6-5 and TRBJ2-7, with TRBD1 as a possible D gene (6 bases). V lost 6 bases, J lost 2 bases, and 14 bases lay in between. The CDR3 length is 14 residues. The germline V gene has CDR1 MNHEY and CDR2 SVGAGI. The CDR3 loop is CASSETTGTYEQYF. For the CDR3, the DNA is TGTGCCAGCAGCGAAACGACAGGCACCTACGAGCAGTACTTC.

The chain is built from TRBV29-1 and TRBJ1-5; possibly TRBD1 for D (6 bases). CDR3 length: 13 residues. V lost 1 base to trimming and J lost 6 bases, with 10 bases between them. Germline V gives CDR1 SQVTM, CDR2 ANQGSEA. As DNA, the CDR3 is TGCAGCGTTGAAGGGACAGCGGGTCAGCCCCAGCATTTT. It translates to CSVEGTAGQPQHF.

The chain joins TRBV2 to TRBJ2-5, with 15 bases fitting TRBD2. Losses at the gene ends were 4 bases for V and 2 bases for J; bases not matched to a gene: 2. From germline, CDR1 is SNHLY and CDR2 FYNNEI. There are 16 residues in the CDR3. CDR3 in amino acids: CASSAGLAGGQETQYF. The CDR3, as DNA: TGTGCCAGCAGTGCGGGACTAGCGGGAGGTCAAGAGACCCAGTACTTC.

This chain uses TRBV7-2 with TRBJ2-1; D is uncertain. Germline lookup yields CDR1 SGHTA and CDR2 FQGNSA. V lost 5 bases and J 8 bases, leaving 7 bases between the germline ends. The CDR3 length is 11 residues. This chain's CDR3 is CASSPSHEQFF. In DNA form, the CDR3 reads TGTGCCAGCAGCCCCAGCCATGAGCAGTTCTTC.

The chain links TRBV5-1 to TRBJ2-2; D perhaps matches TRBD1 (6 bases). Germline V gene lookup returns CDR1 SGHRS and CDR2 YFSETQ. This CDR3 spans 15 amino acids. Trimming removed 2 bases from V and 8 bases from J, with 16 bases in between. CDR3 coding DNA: TGCGCCAGCAGCTTAAGGGGGACCTCGTTTGGGGAGCTGTTTTTT. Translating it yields CASSLRGTSFGELFF.

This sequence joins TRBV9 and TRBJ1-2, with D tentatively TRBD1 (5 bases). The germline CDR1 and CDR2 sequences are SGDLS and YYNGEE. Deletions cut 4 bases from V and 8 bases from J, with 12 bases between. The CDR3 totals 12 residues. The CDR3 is CASSPGGDGYTF. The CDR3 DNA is TGTGCCAGCAGCCCAGGAGGGGACGGCTACACCTTC.

CDR3 region: CASSASPNPGYGYTF. CDR3 nucleotides: TGTGCCAGCAGCGCCTCTCCAAATCCCGGCTATGGCTACACCTTC. V is TRBV9 and J is TRBJ1-2; D unresolved. Germline CDR1 and CDR2: SGDLS and YYNGEE. CDR3 size: 15 residues. V was cut by 3 bases and J by 4 bases, with 16 bases left in between.

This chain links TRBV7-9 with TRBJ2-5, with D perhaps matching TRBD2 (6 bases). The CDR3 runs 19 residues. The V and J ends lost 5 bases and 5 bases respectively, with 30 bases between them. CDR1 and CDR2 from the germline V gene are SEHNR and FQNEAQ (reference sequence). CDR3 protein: CASSRIYPFTGPRGETQYF. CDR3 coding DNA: TGTGCCAGCAGCCGAATTTATCCCTTTACGGGACCTCGGGGGGAGACCCAGTACTTC. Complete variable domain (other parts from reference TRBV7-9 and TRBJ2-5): DTGVSQNPRHKITKRGQNVTFRCDPISEHNRLYWYRQTLGQGPEFLTYFQNEAQLEKSRLLSDRFSAERPKGSFSTLEIQRTEQGDSAMYLCASSRIYPFTGPRGETQYFGPGTRLLVL.